Listed below are T cell receptor beta chains from one sample, sequenced in a study of technical replicates of blood from a few donors. TCRdb's copy holds only in-frame clones and misses some; the assay was immunoSEQ multiplex PCR. The sample lists 65,000 to 85,000 clones, nearly 98% occurring once. The material sequenced was T cells isolated from PBMCs. These receptor sequences come from a human donor in good health. Both conserved end residues are part of each CDR3. D genes are given only for firm matches. Clone size, where shown, is once, few, many, or a class for clones that have expanded.

clone_size	d_call	j_call	v_call	cdr3_nt	cdr3_aa
-	-	TRBJ2-4	TRBV5-4	TGTGCCAGCAGCTCTACGCAGGGGTCCAAAAACATTCAGTACTTC	CASSSTQGSKNIQYF
-	-	TRBJ1-2	TRBV6-6	TGTGCCAGCTCTGGGGCCGTGGACTATGGCTACACCTTC	CASSGAVDYGYTF
-	-	TRBJ2-1	TRBV4-1	TGCGCCAGCAGCCGTTCTAGCGACAATGAGCAGTTCTTC	CASSRSSDNEQFF
-	-	TRBJ2-1	TRBV7-6	TGTGCCAGCAGCTTAACTTCCTCCTACAATGAGCAGTTCTTC	CASSLTSSYNEQFF
-	-	TRBJ2-1	TRBV7-9	TGTGCCAGCAGCTTAGCGCAGGGAAGCCTCTCCTACAATGAGCAGTTCTTC	CASSLAQGSLSYNEQFF
once	-	TRBJ2-2	TRBV11-2	TGTGCCAGCAGCTTAGTTCGTCGGGAGCTGTTTTTT	CASSLVRRELFF
-	-	TRBJ2-7	TRBV7-9	TGTGCCAGCAGCCTAACAGGAGACTACGAGCAGTACTTC	CASSLTGDYEQYF
-	-	TRBJ2-7	TRBV10-3	TGTGCCATCAGTTTCCCATCGGACACCTACGAGCAGTACTTC	CAISFPSDTYEQYF
few	-	TRBJ1-1	TRBV30	TGTGCCTGGAGACGCCTCAGGGAGGGCACTGAAGCTTTCTTT	CAWRRLREGTEAFF
-	-	TRBJ1-3	TRBV9	TGTGCCAGCAGCGTAGGGGGGGGGAACACCATATATTTT	CASSVGGGNTIYF
-	TRBD2	TRBJ2-7	TRBV6-5	TGTGCCAGCAGCCCCCTAGCGGGAGCTGGCGAGCAGTACTTC	CASSPLAGAGEQYF
-	TRBD2	TRBJ2-5	TRBV4-1	TGCGCCAGCAGCCAAGATCGGGCCATAGCGGGGGGGCCCGCAACTATAGAGACCCAGTACTTC	CASSQDRAIAGGPATIETQYF
-	TRBD1	TRBJ1-2	TRBV6-5	TGTGCCAGCAGCCCCCAGACAGGGGACTATGGCTACACCTTC	CASSPQTGDYGYTF
-	TRBD1	TRBJ2-3	TRBV4-1	TGCGCCAGCAGCCAAGCCCACCCGGGACAGAGGTTGGATACGCAGTATTTT	CASSQAHPGQRLDTQYF
-	-	TRBJ1-1	TRBV11-2	TGTGCCAGCAGCATGGACAAACCCAATGAAGCTTTCTTT	CASSMDKPNEAFF
-	TRBD2	TRBJ2-2	TRBV19	TGTGCCAGTAGTCAACTAGCGGGGAGCACCGGGGAGCTGTTTTTT	CASSQLAGSTGELFF
-	TRBD1	TRBJ2-2	TRBV5-5	TGTGCCAGCAGCCTGACAGGGGGAGAAACCGGGGAGCTGTTTTTT	CASSLTGGETGELFF
-	-	TRBJ2-6	TRBV7-7	TGTGCCAGCAGCAGGGGCGCAAGCTCTGGGGCCAACGTCCTGACTTTC	CASSRGASSGANVLTF